This TCR beta chain is drawn from a study of T cells after yellow fever vaccination. In TCRdb, the 5' RACE reads were re-called with MiXCR into one record per CDR3 protein. The repertoire holds hundreds of thousands of distinct CDR3 sequences, under 20% seen once, with over 15% in the top ten. Study observations and caveats: Peaking on day 5 versus 15, the secondary response was faster but weaker.

This CDR3 region has 12 residues. Unmatched junction bases numbered 3, after V lost 3 bases and J lost 9 bases. Germline CDR1 reads DFQATT; CDR2 reads SNEGSKA (reference sequence). This clonotype has a count of ten or more. Its antigen remains unknown. The sequencing used PBMCs, collected before the yellow fever booster vaccination. The gene calls are TRBV20-1 and TRBJ2-1, with 9 bases identical to TRBD2. The TCR was taken from a young man who received the YFV17D yellow fever vaccine. CDR3 in amino acids: CSARGAGGEQFF. Here the CDR3 DNA reads TGCAGTGCTAGGGGAGCGGGGGGTGAGCAGTTCTTC.